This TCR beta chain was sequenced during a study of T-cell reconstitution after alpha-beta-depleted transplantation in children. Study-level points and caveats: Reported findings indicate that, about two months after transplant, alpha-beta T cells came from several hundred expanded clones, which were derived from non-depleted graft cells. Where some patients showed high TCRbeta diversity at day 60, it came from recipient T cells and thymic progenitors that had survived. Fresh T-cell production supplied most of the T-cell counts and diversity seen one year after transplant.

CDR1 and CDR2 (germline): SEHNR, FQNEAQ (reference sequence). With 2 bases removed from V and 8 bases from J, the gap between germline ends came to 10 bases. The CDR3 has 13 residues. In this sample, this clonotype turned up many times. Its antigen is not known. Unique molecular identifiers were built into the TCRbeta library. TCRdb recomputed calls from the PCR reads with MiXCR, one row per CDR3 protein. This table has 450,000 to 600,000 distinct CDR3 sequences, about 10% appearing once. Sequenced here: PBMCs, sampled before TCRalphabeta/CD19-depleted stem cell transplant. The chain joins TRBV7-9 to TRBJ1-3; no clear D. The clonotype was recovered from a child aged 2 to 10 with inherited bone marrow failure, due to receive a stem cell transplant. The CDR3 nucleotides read TGTGCCAGCAGCTTACGGTGGGCGGACACCATATATTTT. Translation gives CASSLRWADTIYF.